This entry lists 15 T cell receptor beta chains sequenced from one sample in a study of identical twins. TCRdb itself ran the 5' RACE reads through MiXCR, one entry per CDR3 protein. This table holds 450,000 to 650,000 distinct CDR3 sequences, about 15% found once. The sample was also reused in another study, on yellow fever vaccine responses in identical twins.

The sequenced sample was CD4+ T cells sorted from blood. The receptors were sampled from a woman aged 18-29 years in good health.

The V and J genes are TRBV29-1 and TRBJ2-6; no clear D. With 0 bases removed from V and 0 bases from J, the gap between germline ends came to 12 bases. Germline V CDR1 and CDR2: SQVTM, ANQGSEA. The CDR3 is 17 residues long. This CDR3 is CSVEDRQTSSGANVLTF. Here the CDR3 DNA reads TGCAGCGTTGAAGATCGGCAGACAAGCTCTGGGGCCAACGTCCTGACTTTC.

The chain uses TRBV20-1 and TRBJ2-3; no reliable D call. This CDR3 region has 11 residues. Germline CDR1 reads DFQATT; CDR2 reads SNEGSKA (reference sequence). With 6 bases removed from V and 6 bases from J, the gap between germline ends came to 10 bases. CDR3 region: CSASPVDTQYF. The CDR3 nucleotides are TGCAGTGCCTCCCCAGTTGATACGCAGTATTTT.

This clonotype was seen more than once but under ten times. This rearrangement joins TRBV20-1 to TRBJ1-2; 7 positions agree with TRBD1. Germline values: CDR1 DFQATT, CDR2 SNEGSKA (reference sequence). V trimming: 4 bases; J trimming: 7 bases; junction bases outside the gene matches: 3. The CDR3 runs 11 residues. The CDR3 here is CSATGGSGYTF. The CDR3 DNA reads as TGCAGTGCTACAGGGGGGTCTGGCTACACCTTC.

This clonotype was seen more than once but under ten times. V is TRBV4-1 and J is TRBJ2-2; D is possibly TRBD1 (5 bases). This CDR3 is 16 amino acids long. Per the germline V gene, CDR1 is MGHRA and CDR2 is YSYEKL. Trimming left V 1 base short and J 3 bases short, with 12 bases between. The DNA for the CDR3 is TGCGCCAGCAGCCAAGCCCGGCTAGGGGACACCGGGGAGCTGTTTTTT. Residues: CASSQARLGDTGELFF.

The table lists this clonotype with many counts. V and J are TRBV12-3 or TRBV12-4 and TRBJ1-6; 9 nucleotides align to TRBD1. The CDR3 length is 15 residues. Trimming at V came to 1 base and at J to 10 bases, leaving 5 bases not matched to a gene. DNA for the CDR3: TGTGCCAGCAGTTTAGTCACAGGGGGCCAGTCACCCCTCCACTTT. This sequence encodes CASSLVTGGQSPLHF.

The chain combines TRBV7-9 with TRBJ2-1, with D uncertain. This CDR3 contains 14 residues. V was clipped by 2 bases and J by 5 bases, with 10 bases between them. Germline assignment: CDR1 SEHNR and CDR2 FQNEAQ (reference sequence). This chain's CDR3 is CASSLNAADNEQFF. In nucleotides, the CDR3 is TGTGCCAGCAGCTTAAACGCGGCCGACAATGAGCAGTTCTTC.

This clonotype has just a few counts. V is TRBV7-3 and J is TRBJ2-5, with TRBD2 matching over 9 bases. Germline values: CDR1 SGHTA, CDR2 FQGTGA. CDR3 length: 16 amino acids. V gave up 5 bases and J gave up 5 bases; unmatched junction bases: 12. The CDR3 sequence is CASSPGVAGVRETQYF. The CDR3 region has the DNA TGTGCCAGCAGCCCCGGGGTAGCGGGAGTAAGGGAGACCCAGTACTTC.

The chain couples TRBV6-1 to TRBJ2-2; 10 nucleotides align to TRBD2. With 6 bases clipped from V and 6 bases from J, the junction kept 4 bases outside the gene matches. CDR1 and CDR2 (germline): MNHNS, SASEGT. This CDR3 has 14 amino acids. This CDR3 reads CASRAAGGAGELFF. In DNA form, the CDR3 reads TGTGCCAGCAGAGCAGCGGGAGGGGCCGGGGAGCTGTTTTTT.

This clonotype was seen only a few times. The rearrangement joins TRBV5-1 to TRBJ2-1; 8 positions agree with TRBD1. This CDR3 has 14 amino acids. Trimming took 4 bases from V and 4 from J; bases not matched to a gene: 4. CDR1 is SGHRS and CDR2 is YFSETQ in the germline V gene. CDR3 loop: CASSGTGGYNEQFF. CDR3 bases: TGCGCCAGCAGCGGGACAGGAGGATACAATGAGCAGTTCTTC. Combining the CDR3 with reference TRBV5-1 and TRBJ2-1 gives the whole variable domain KAGVTQTPRYLIKTRGQQVTLSCSPISGHRSVSWYQQTPGQGLQFLFEYFSETQRNKGNFPGRFSGRQFSNSRSEMNVSTLELGDSALYLCASSGTGGYNEQFFGPGTRLTVL.

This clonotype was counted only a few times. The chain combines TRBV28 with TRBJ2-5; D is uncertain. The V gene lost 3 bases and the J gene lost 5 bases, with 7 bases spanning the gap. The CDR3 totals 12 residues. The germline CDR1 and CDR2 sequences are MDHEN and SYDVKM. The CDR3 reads CASSFGSETQYF. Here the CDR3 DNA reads TGTGCCAGCAGTTTTGGCTCGGAGACCCAGTACTTC.

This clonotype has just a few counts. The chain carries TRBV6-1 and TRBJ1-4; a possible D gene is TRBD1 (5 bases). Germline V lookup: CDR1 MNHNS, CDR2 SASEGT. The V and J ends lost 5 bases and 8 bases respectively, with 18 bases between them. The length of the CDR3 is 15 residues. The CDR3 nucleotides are TGTGCCAGCAGTCTAAGATGGGGGGTAAGGGAAAAACTGTTTTTT. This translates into CASSLRWGVREKLFF.

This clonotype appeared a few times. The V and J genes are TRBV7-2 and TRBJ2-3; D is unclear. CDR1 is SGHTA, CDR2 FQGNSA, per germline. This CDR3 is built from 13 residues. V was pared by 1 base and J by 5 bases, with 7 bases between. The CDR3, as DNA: TGTGCCAGCAGCTTAGTACTTCGAGATACGCAGTATTTT. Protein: CASSLVLRDTQYF.

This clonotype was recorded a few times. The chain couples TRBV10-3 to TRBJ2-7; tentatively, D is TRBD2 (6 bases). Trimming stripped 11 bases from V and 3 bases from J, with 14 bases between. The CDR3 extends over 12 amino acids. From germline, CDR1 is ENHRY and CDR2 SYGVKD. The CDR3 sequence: CAAHGSSYEQYF. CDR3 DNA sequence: TGTGCCGCCCACGGGAGTAGCTACGAGCAGTACTTC.

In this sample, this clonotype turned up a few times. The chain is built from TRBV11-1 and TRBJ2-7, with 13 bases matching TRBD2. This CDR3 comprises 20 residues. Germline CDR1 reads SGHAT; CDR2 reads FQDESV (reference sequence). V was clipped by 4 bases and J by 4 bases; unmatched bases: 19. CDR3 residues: CASSSPAGTSGKQGRYEQYF. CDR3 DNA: TGTGCCAGCAGCTCTCCAGCCGGGACTAGCGGGAAACAGGGTCGGTACGAGCAGTACTTC.

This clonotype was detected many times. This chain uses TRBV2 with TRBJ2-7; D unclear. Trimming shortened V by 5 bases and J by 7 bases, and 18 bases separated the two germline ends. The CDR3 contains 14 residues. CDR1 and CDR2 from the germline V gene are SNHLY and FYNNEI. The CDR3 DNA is TGTGCCAGCAGTTGGGCCCTGACGATGGGAGAGCAGTACTTC. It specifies CASSWALTMGEQYF.